The 23 T cell receptor beta chains in this list originate from one sample, sequenced in a study of cytomegalovirus exposure and HLA in healthy donors (dated by TCRdb to 2015 to 2018). Library generation was performed with the immunoSEQ multiplex PCR assay. The multiplex PCR relied on a mix of 60 forward primers for TCR Vbeta segments and 13 reverse primers for TCR Jbeta segments. In its TCRdb copy, this immuneACCESS table keeps in-frame sequences only and misses some clones. Where compared with another copy, unresolved V genes explain less than half of these, and the others have no known cause. The sample table shows some 150,000 clones, and roughly two thirds are seen once. Jointly, the top ten make up 2.8% of the sample. Material for sequencing was PBMCs. The receptors come from a woman in her 30s in good health and CMV-seronegative.

The rearrangement joins TRBV11-2 to TRBJ2-1, with 7 bases identical to TRBD1. The CDR3 consists of 13 residues. Germline V gene lookup returns CDR1 SGHAT and CDR2 FQNNGV. After removal of 4 bases from V and 3 bases from J, the junction contained 0 bases not matched to a gene. The CDR3: CASSWDSYNEQFF. CDR3 nucleotides: TGTGCCAGCAGCTGGGACAGCTACAATGAGCAGTTCTTC.

The chain has TRBV19 and TRBJ2-1; weak D call: TRBD2 (5 bases). This CDR3 is 14 amino acids long. Germline loops: CDR1 LNHDA, CDR2 SQIVND (reference sequence). V gave up 3 bases and J gave up 4 bases, with 10 bases separating them. The CDR3 is CASSIFGIYNEQFF. CDR3 nucleotides: TGTGCCAGTAGTATTTTCGGGATTTACAATGAGCAGTTCTTC.

The chain has TRBV15 and TRBJ1-5, with D perhaps matching TRBD1 (6 bases). This CDR3 spans 14 amino acids. V dropped 8 bases and J dropped 2 bases, with 13 bases sitting between them. CDR1 is LNHNV, CDR2 YYDKDF, per germline (reference sequence). CDR3 sequence (DNA): TGTGCCACCGAAACAGGGTTTGGCAATCAGCCCCAGCATTTT. Translated, it gives CATETGFGNQPQHF.

This clone was counted a few times. The rearrangement joins TRBV19 to TRBJ1-2, with D uncertain. The germline V gene encodes CDR1 LNHDA and CDR2 SQIVND (reference sequence). The ends were cut back, 0 bases at V and 7 bases at J, with 12 bases in the middle. The CDR3 extends over 14 amino acids. CDR3 sequence: CASSIDLGAGGYTF. CDR3 DNA sequence: TGTGCCAGTAGTATAGATCTCGGAGCGGGTGGCTACACCTTC.

In DNA form, the CDR3 reads TGTGCCAGCTCATCTCTTCCAGGGGCCGCGTCTGAGGAGCAGTACTTC. This sequence encodes CASSSLPGAASEEQYF. The chain recombines TRBV18 with TRBJ2-7; D possibly corresponds to TRBD1 (6 bases). Trimming removed 5 bases from V and 7 bases from J, with 24 bases in between. CDR1 is KGHSH and CDR2 is LQKENI in the germline V gene. This CDR3 contains 16 residues.

This chain links TRBV7-2 with TRBJ2-5, with TRBD2 matching over 7 bases. Looked up from germline, CDR1 is SGHTA and CDR2 is FQGNSA. This CDR3 is built from 15 residues. V shed 2 bases and J 7 bases; nucleotides not matched to a gene: 10. As DNA, the CDR3 is TGTGCCAGCAGCTTAAGACCGACTAGCCGCGGGACCCAGTACTTC. It yields the protein CASSLRPTSRGTQYF.

This clone has just a few counts. The chain carries TRBV27 and TRBJ2-1, with D possibly TRBD2 on 6 matching bases. Trimming removed 6 bases from V and 9 bases from J, with 15 bases in between. Per the germline V gene, CDR1 is MNHEY and CDR2 is SMNVEV (reference sequence). The CDR3 is 13 amino acids. In DNA, the CDR3 is TGTGCCAGCAGAGAAAGGCAGGGAGGTGAGCAGTTCTTC. Translation gives CASRERQGGEQFF.

This clone was found a few times. This rearrangement joins TRBV4-2 to TRBJ2-1; D remains unclear. Germline values: CDR1 LGHNA, CDR2 YNFKEQ. V lost 1 base and J lost 5, with 6 bases in between. The CDR3 loop spans 13 amino acids. The chain's CDR3 is CASSQAPDNEQFF. In DNA form, the CDR3 reads TGTGCCAGCAGCCAAGCCCCTGACAATGAGCAGTTCTTC.

The chain carries TRBV4-1 and TRBJ2-5, with a weak D call TRBD1 (6 bases). The CDR3 is made up of 14 amino acids. The V and J ends lost 4 bases and 5 bases respectively, with 14 bases between them. Germline assignment: CDR1 MGHRA and CDR2 YSYEKL. This chain's CDR3 is CASSLQGFGETQYF. The CDR3 nucleotides read TGCGCCAGCAGCCTGCAGGGGTTTGGGGAGACCCAGTACTTC.

This clone was observed a few times. V gene TRBV7-3 combines with J gene TRBJ2-2; 7 bases align to TRBD1. V gave up 6 bases and J gave up 5 bases; unmatched junction bases: 6. The CDR3 totals 14 residues. The germline CDR1 and CDR2 sequences are SGHTA and FQGTGA. CDR3 nucleotide sequence: TGTGCCAGCAGTTTGGGACAGCCAACCGGGGAGCTGTTTTTT. Encoded protein: CASSLGQPTGELFF.

In this sample, this clone turned up once. The gene calls are TRBV7-3 and TRBJ2-1, with D maybe TRBD2 (6 bases). Trimming pared 0 bases from V and 8 bases from J, leaving 14 bases between. The germline gives CDR1 SGHTA, CDR2 FQGTGA. The CDR3 totals 15 residues. In nucleotides, the CDR3 is TGTGCCAGCAGCTTAACGGCTGGGGGGAGGCATGAGCAGTTCTTC. Its translation is CASSLTAGGRHEQFF.

The gene calls are TRBV13 and TRBJ2-1; D ambiguous. Germline CDR1 reads PRHDT; CDR2 reads FYEKMQ (reference sequence). The CDR3 is 13 residues long. Trimming shortened V by 1 base and J by 4 bases, and 5 bases separated the two germline ends. CDR3 region: CASSLAEYNEQFF. CDR3 bases: TGTGCCAGCAGCTTAGCGGAGTACAATGAGCAGTTCTTC.

The rearrangement links TRBV25-1 to TRBJ2-1; TRBD2 aligns across 8 bases. The CDR3 consists of 11 residues. V was pared by 3 bases and J by 16 bases, with 5 bases of the junction left unmatched. The germline V gene encodes CDR1 MGHDK and CDR2 SYGVNS. CDR3: CASSDGTRTFF. CDR3 nucleotide sequence: TGTGCCAGCAGTGATGGGACTAGAACCTTCTTC.

This chain links TRBV29-1 with TRBJ2-1, with 9 bases matching TRBD1. The CDR3 loop spans 15 amino acids. The germline V gene encodes CDR1 SQVTM and CDR2 ANQGSEA. The junction had 6 bases not matched to a gene; V was cut back by 6 bases and J by 0 bases. CDR3 region: CSVSQGAYSYNEQFF. CDR3 bases: TGCAGCGTCTCACAGGGGGCCTACTCCTACAATGAGCAGTTCTTC.

This clone occurred once. The rearrangement uses TRBV10-2 and TRBJ1-6; D remains ambiguous. The V end lost 6 bases, the J end lost 6 bases, and 9 bases lay between the germline ends. Germline-derived CDR1 and CDR2 are WSHSY and SAAADI. The CDR3 runs 13 residues. This chain's CDR3 is CASRGERNSPLHF. The CDR3 DNA reads TGCGCCAGCAGGGGAGAACGTAATTCACCCCTCCACTTT.

About this clone: This CDR3 is also generated by other DNA sequences in the sample. In DNA, the CDR3 is TGTGCCAGTAGTATATCCGGACTGGCTAAATACAATGAGCAGTTCTTC. Translating it yields CASSISGLAKYNEQFF. This chain links TRBV19 with TRBJ2-1, with a tentative D call TRBD2 (5 bases). V lost 2 bases, J lost 4 bases, and 15 bases lay in between. CDR3 size: 16 residues. Germline loops: CDR1 LNHDA, CDR2 SQIVND (reference sequence). The whole variable domain, remainder taken from reference TRBV19 and TRBJ2-1, is DGGITQSPKYLFRKEGQNVTLSCEQNLNHDAMYWYRQDPGQGLRLIYYSQIVNDFQKGDIAEGYSVSREKKESFPLTVTSAQKNPTAFYLCASSISGLAKYNEQFFGPGTRLTVL.

The chain couples TRBV19 to TRBJ2-5; possibly TRBD1 for D (5 bases). Germline values: CDR1 LNHDA, CDR2 SQIVND (reference sequence). The CDR3 is made up of 13 amino acids. Trimming removed 4 bases from V and 2 bases from J, with 8 bases in between. CDR3 sequence (DNA): TGTGCCAGTAGTAAGGACATACAAGAGACCCAGTACTTC. Its translation is CASSKDIQETQYF. Full variable domain (missing parts from reference TRBV19 and TRBJ2-5): DGGITQSPKYLFRKEGQNVTLSCEQNLNHDAMYWYRQDPGQGLRLIYYSQIVNDFQKGDIAEGYSVSREKKESFPLTVTSAQKNPTAFYLCASSKDIQETQYFGPGTRLLVL.

This clone was observed a single time. The chain couples TRBV7-6 to TRBJ2-5; 10 nucleotides align to TRBD2. V was clipped by 0 bases and J by 4 bases; unmatched bases: 14. The CDR3 is 19 residues long. CDR1 is SGHVS and CDR2 is FNYEAQ in the germline V gene. CDR3 loop: CASSLAPQELAGASETQYF. Written as DNA, the CDR3 is TGTGCCAGCAGCTTAGCTCCCCAAGAGCTAGCGGGAGCCTCAGAGACCCAGTACTTC.

The V call is TRBV15, the J call TRBJ1-2; D remains ambiguous. The V gene's germline CDR1 is LNHNV and CDR2 YYDKDF (reference sequence). The CDR3 totals 11 residues. V was shortened by 0 bases and J by 9 bases, with 5 bases between the two germline ends. CDR3 loop: CATSRDQSYTF. CDR3 nucleotide sequence: TGTGCCACCAGCAGAGATCAGAGCTACACCTTC.

This clone was picked up one time. The gene calls are TRBV27 and TRBJ1-5; TRBD1 agrees at 9 bases. The CDR3 has 15 amino acids. From germline, CDR1 is MNHEY and CDR2 SMNVEV (reference sequence). The J segment lost 11 bases and the V segment lost 6 bases, leaving 14 bases of the junction unmatched. The CDR3 here is CASRPSGTGFKAQHF. CDR3 coding DNA: TGTGCCAGCAGACCCTCCGGGACAGGGTTTAAAGCCCAGCATTTT.

This clone has just one count. The chain is built from TRBV27 and TRBJ1-2; a weak D match, TRBD1 (5 bases). This CDR3 spans 15 amino acids. V was cut by 6 bases and J by 4 bases, with 18 bases left in between. Germline-derived CDR1 and CDR2 are MNHEY and SMNVEV (reference sequence). CDR3 amino acids: CASSPLGEGLYGYTF. The DNA for the CDR3 is TGTGCCAGCAGCCCCCTGGGGGAGGGACTCTATGGCTACACCTTC.

This clone was picked up a small number of times. This sequence joins TRBV9 and TRBJ2-3, with D unresolved. V was pared by 4 bases and J by 3 bases, with 24 bases between. The CDR3 covers 18 residues. CDR1 and CDR2 (germline): SGDLS, YYNGEE. CDR3 nucleotides: TGTGCCAGCAGCCTCTCCCACTCCAGCGTAGTGACGACAGATACGCAGTATTTT. Protein product: CASSLSHSSVVTTDTQYF.

The rearrangement joins TRBV5-1 to TRBJ1-2; D is possibly TRBD1 (5 bases). Germline V gives CDR1 SGHRS, CDR2 YFSETQ. With 4 bases removed from V and 6 bases from J, the gap between germline ends came to 7 bases. The CDR3 sequence is 11 residues long. CDR3 sequence reads: CASSAGDGYTF. The CDR3 DNA sequence: TGCGCCAGCAGCGCGGGGGATGGCTACACCTTC.